The source of this T cell receptor (beta chain) is a study of shared clonotypes between healthy human individuals. This table comes from immunoSEQ multiplex PCR, and its TCRdb copy is limited to in-frame clones, with some not included. Of around 1.1 million clones in the sample, around 78% were seen once. Trimming took off 5 bases at V and 10 bases at J, with 17 bases between the two ends. This CDR3 has 13 residues. CDR1 is SGHAT, CDR2 FQNNGV, per germline. This chain joins TRBV11-2 and TRBJ1-1, with a weak D call TRBD1 (5 bases). Sequenced: memory CD4+ T cells from PBMCs. The sample's subset: CD45RA-negative fraction. This sequence was found in a man aged 18 to 29 in good health. Some clones in this sample may be carry-over from other donors' samples. The chain's CDR3 is CASSPLTGRRAFF. As DNA, the CDR3 is TGTGCCAGCAGCCCGCTTACAGGTCGCCGAGCTTTCTTT.